This T cell receptor (beta chain) is drawn from a study of sequential checkpoint blockade in melanoma. This clone has only a few counts. One junction end does not reproduce the germline sequence, and a read error may be involved. Sample treatment: randomized to nivolumab then ipilimumab (arm A) or the reverse (arm B). PBMC sorting kept live CD3+CD8+ cells without CD19 or CD56. The CDR3 totals 15 residues. CDR1 and CDR2 (germline): SGHVS, FQNEAQ. The table came from immunoSEQ multiplex PCR; TCRdb's copy has only in-frame clones and leaves some out. The repertoire includes approximately 9,000 clones, 73% of them detected once, and around 14% sits in the top ten.

Sequencing used CD8+ T cells sorted from blood (inferred from file names), obtained from a patient given nivolumab and ipilimumab in sequence. This sequence originates from a human donor with melanoma. This chain connects TRBV7-8 to TRBJ1-2; 8 nucleotides align to TRBD1. CDR3 sequence (DNA): TGTGCCAGCAGCCAAGTCCAGGGGGCGAGCTATGGCTGCACCTTC. Amino acids: CASSQVQGASYGCTF.